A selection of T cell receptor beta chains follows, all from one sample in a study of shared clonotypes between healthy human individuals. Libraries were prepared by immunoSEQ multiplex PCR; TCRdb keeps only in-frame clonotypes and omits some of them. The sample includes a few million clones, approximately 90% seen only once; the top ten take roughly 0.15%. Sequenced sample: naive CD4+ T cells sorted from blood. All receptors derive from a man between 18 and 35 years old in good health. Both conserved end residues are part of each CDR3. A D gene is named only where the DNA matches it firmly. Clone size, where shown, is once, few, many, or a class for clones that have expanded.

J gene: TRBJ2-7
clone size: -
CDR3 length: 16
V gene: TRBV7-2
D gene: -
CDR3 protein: CASSLWTTFSSYEQYF
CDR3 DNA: TGTGCCAGCAGCTTGTGGACGACCTTCTCCTCCTACGAGCAGTACTTC

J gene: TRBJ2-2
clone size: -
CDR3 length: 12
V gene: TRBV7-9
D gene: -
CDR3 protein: CASTRRTGELFF
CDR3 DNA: TGTGCCAGCACCAGGAGAACCGGGGAGCTGTTTTTT

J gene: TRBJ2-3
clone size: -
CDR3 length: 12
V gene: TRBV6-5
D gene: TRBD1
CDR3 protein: CASSRTGDTQYF
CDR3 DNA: TGTGCCAGCAGTCGGACAGGGGATACGCAGTATTTT

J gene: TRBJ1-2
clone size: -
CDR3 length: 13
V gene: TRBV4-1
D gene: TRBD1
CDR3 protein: CASSPDRNYGYTF
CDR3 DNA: TGCGCCAGCAGCCCGGACAGGAACTATGGCTACACCTTC

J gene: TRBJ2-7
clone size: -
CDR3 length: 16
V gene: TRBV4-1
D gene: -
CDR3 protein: CASSQGFGGNSYEQYF
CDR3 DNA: TGCGCCAGCAGCCAAGGGTTCGGTGGTAACTCCTACGAGCAGTACTTC

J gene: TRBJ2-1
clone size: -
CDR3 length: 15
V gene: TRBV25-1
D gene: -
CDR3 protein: CASSETGISYNEQFF
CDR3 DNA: TGTGCCAGCAGTGAAACCGGGATATCCTACAATGAGCAGTTCTTC

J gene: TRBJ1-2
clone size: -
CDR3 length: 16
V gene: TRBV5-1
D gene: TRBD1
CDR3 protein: CASSDGTGGSIYGYTF
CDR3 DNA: TGCGCCAGCAGCGACGGGACAGGGGGAAGTATCTATGGCTACACCTTC

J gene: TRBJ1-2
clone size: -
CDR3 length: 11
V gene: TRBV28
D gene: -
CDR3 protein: CASRGTRGYTF
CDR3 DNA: TGTGCCAGCAGGGGGACAAGGGGCTACACCTTC

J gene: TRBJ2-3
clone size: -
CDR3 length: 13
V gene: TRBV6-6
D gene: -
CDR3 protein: CASSYRPRDTQYF
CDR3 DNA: TGTGCCAGCAGTTACAGGCCCCGGGATACGCAGTATTTT

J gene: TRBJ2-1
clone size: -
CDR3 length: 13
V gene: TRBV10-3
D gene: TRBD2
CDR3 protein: CAIRGLAGGPPFF
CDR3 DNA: TGTGCCATCAGAGGACTAGCGGGAGGGCCGCCGTTCTTC

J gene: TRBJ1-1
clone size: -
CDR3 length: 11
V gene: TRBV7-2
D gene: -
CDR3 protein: CASSPYSLAFF
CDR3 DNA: TGTGCCAGCAGCCCATATTCCCTAGCTTTCTTT

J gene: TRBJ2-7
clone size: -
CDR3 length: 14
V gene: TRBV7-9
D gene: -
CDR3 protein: CASSLEAKGFEQYF
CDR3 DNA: TGTGCCAGCAGCTTAGAGGCAAAGGGGTTCGAGCAGTACTTC

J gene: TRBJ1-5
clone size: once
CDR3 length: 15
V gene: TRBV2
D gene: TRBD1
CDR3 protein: CASREQGAGNQPQHF
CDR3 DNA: TGTGCCAGCAGGGAACAGGGGGCCGGCAATCAGCCCCAGCATTTT

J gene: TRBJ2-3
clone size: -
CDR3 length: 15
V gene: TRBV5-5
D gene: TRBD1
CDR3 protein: CASSPGTAYTDTQYF
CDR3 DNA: TGTGCCAGCAGCCCCGGGACAGCCTACACAGATACGCAGTATTTT

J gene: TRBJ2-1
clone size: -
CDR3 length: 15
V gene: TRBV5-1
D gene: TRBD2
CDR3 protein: CASALGRGGRDEQFF
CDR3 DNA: TGCGCCAGTGCCCTTGGGCGGGGGGGCCGGGATGAGCAGTTCTTC

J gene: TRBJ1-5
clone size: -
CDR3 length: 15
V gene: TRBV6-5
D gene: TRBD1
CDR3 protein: CASSQTGGGNQPQHF
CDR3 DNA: TGTGCCAGCAGTCAGACAGGGGGCGGAAATCAGCCCCAGCATTTT

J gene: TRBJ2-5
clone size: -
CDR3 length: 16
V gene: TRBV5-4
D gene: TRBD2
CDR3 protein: CASSLTGTSGQETQYF
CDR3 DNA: TGTGCCAGCAGCTTGACCGGGACTAGCGGCCAAGAGACCCAGTACTTC

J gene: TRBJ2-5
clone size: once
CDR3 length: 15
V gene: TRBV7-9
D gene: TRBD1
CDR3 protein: CASSLTGDIGETQYF
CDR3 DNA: TGTGCCAGCAGCTTAACAGGGGACATCGGAGAGACCCAGTACTTC

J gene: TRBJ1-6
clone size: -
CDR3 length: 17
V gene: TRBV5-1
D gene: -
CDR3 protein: CASSLGGASALGSPLHF
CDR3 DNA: TGCGCCAGCAGCCTAGGCGGGGCCTCAGCTTTAGGCTCACCCCTCCACTTT

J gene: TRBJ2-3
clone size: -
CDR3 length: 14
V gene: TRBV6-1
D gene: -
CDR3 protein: CASSERPSTDTQYF
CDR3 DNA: TGTGCCAGCTCGGAGCGGCCTAGCACAGATACGCAGTATTTT

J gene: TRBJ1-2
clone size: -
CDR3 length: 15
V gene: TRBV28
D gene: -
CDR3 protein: CASKGQALRGYGYTF
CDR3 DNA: TGTGCCAGCAAAGGGCAGGCCCTCCGGGGCTATGGCTACACCTTC

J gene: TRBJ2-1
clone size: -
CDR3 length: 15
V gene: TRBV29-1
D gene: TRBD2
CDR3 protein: CSVDRTSGGGNEQFF
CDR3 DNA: TGCAGCGTTGACAGGACTAGCGGAGGGGGAAATGAGCAGTTCTTC

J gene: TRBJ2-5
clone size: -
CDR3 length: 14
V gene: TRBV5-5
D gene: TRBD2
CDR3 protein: CASSLVGGQETQYF
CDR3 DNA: TGTGCCAGCAGCTTGGTGGGAGGGCAAGAGACCCAGTACTTC

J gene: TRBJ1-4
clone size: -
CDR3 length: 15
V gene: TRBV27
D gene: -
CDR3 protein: CASSPRSRGGEKLFF
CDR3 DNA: TGTGCCAGCAGTCCGCGAAGCAGGGGAGGTGAAAAACTGTTTTTT

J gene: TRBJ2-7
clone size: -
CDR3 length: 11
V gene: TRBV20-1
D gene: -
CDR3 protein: CSALDTYEQYF
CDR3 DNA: TGCAGTGCCCTCGATACCTACGAGCAGTACTTC

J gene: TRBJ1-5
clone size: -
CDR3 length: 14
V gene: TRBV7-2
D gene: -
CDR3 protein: CASSLEISNQPQHF
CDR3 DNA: TGTGCCAGCAGCTTAGAGATAAGCAATCAGCCCCAGCATTTT

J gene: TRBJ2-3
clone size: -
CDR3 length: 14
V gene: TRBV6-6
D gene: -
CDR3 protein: CASSYSNRADTQYF
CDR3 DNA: TGTGCCAGCAGTTACTCGAACCGGGCAGATACGCAGTATTTT

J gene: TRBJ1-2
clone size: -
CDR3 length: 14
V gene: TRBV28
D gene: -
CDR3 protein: CASSSPPGVRGYTF
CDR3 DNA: TGTGCCAGCAGTTCCCCGCCAGGGGTAAGAGGCTACACCTTC

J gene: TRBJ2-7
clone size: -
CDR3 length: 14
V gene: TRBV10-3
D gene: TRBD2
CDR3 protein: CAITSGSGSYEQYF
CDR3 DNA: TGTGCCATCACCTCGGGTAGCGGGTCTTACGAGCAGTACTTC

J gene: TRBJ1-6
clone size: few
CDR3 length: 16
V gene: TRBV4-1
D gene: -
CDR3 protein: CASSQGQWQSNSPLHF
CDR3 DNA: TGCGCCAGCAGCCAGGGTCAGTGGCAGTCTAATTCACCCCTCCACTTT

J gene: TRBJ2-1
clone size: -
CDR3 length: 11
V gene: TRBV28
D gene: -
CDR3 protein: CASRNRQEQFF
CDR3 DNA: TGTGCCAGCAGGAACCGTCAGGAGCAGTTCTTC

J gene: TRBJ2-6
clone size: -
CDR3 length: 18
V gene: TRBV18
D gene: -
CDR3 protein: CASSPPRGDDSGANVLTF
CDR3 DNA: TGTGCCAGCTCACCACCGAGGGGGGACGACTCTGGGGCCAACGTCCTGACTTTC

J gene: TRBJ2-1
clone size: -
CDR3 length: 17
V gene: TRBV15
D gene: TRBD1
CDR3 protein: CATSRDQRQGWNNEQFF
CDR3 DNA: TGTGCCACCAGCAGAGATCAACGACAGGGGTGGAACAATGAGCAGTTCTTC

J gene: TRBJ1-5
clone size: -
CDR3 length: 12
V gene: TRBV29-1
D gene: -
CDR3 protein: CSVGSFNQPQHF
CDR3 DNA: TGCAGCGTCGGGTCCTTCAATCAGCCCCAGCATTTT

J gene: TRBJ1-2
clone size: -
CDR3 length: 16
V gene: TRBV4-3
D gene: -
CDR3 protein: CASSQGLDGRMGGYTF
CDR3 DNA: TGCGCCAGCAGCCAAGGACTTGACGGACGGATGGGAGGCTACACCTTC

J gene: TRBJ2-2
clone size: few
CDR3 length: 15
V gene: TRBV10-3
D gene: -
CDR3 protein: CATAQGRADTGELFF
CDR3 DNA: TGTGCCACCGCCCAAGGGCGGGCCGACACCGGGGAGCTGTTTTTT

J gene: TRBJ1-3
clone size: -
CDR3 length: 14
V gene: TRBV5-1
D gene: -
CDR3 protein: CASSRTGDGNTIYF
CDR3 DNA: TGCGCCAGCAGCCGTACGGGGGATGGAAACACCATATATTTT

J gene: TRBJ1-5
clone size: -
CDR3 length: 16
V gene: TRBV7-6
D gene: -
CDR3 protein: CASSPEGGPNNQPQHF
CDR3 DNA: TGTGCCAGCAGCCCCGAAGGGGGGCCCAACAATCAGCCCCAGCATTTT

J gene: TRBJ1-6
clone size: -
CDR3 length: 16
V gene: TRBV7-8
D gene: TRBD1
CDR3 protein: CASSSDRGSYNSPLHF
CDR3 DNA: TGTGCCAGCAGCTCCGACAGGGGATCCTATAATTCACCCCTCCACTTT